One and the same sample provided the 11 T cell receptor beta chains below, sequenced in a study of PD-1 blockade in classical Hodgkin lymphoma. Profiling relied on immunoSEQ multiplex PCR, and the TCRdb table lists in-frame clones only, not all of them. This table holds some 17,000 clones, roughly 86% found once. Regarding time point: newly diagnosed, previously untreated cHL patient sample. The sequenced material came from peripheral blood mononuclear cells (PBMCs). The source of these receptors is a human donor with classical Hodgkin lymphoma.

The chain employs TRBV4-2 and TRBJ2-7; 7 bases agree with TRBD2. The CDR3 length is 14 residues. CDR1 LGHNA and CDR2 YNFKEQ come from the germline V gene. The V and J ends lost 0 bases and 7 bases, in that order; junction bases with no gene match: 6. The CDR3 region is CASSQDLGGGEQYF. As DNA, the CDR3 is TGTGCCAGCAGCCAAGATCTTGGGGGGGGTGAGCAGTACTTC.

The gene calls are TRBV5-4 and TRBJ2-2; D not resolved. V was shortened by 0 bases and J by 6 bases, with 12 bases between the two germline ends. Germline CDR1 is SGHNT and CDR2 is YYREEE (reference sequence). The CDR3 has 15 residues. The CDR3 reads CASSLDRAQAGELFF. CDR3 sequence (DNA): TGTGCCAGCAGCTTGGACCGTGCCCAGGCCGGGGAGCTGTTTTTT.

V and J are TRBV2 and TRBJ2-7, with D uncertain. CDR3 length: 12 amino acids. Germline V gene sequence: CDR1 SNHLY, CDR2 FYNNEI. Trimming removed 6 bases from V and 1 base from J, with 7 bases in between. Here the CDR3 reads CASSAESYEQYF. In DNA, the CDR3 is TGTGCCAGCAGCGCAGAATCCTACGAGCAGTACTTC.

This rearrangement joins TRBV19 to TRBJ2-2; 10 bases align to TRBD2. CDR3 length: 16 residues. Trimming removed 5 bases from V and 4 bases from J; junction bases left unmatched: 7. In germline, CDR1 is LNHDA, CDR2 SQIVND (reference sequence). CDR3 in amino acids: CASSAYLAGATGELFF. The DNA of the CDR3 is TGTGCCAGTAGTGCATATCTAGCGGGGGCCACCGGGGAGCTGTTTTTT.

This sequence joins TRBV7-9 and TRBJ1-2; weak D call: TRBD1 (5 bases). From germline, CDR1 is SEHNR and CDR2 FQNEAQ (reference sequence). Trimming took off 5 bases at V and 8 bases at J, with 21 bases between the two ends. The CDR3 runs 15 residues. This CDR3 reads CASSDGWGSIQGYTF. The CDR3 region has the DNA TGTGCCAGCAGCGACGGCTGGGGCTCAATACAAGGCTACACCTTC. The full variable domain, its missing parts supplied by reference TRBV7-9 and TRBJ1-2, is DTGVSQNPRHKITKRGQNVTFRCDPISEHNRLYWYRQTLGQGPEFLTYFQNEAQLEKSRLLSDRFSAERPKGSFSTLEIQRTEQGDSAMYLCASSDGWGSIQGYTFGSGTRLTVV.

V is TRBV25-1 and J is TRBJ2-7; 8 bases line up with TRBD1. Trimming at V came to 3 bases and at J to 3 bases, leaving 7 bases not matched to a gene. This CDR3 region has 15 residues. The germline V gene has CDR1 MGHDK and CDR2 SYGVNS. The CDR3 loop reads CASSDANRGIYEQYF. CDR3 DNA: TGTGCCAGCAGTGACGCAAACAGGGGGATCTACGAGCAGTACTTC.

This rearrangement joins TRBV15 to TRBJ2-1, with TRBD2 matching 8 bases. The CDR3 length is 14 residues. Germline loops: CDR1 LNHNV, CDR2 YYDKDF (reference sequence). V lost 5 bases, J lost 7 bases, and 7 bases stayed unmatched. Here the CDR3 DNA reads TGTGCCACCAGCCCCCGGACGGGGGGGAATGAGCAGTTCTTC. It encodes CATSPRTGGNEQFF.

The gene calls are TRBV7-2 and TRBJ1-2; a possible D gene is TRBD1 (5 bases). The CDR3 covers 16 residues. V dropped 2 bases and J dropped 7 bases, with 20 bases sitting between them. Germline assignment: CDR1 SGHTA and CDR2 FQGNSA. The CDR3 reads CASSLKSGGPGGGYTF. The CDR3 nucleotides are TGTGCCAGCAGCTTAAAGAGTGGAGGTCCGGGGGGTGGCTACACCTTC.

This rearrangement joins TRBV10-1 to TRBJ2-1; the D gene is possibly TRBD1 (6 bases). Trimming removed 5 bases from V and 9 bases from J, with 23 bases in between. This CDR3 contains 16 residues. CDR1 is WNHNN and CDR2 is SYGVQD in the germline V gene (reference sequence). In DNA form, the CDR3 reads TGCGCCAGCAGTACCACAGGGTCACAAACGAGGTCTGAGCAGTTCTTC. Protein product: CASSTTGSQTRSEQFF.

The chain recombines TRBV27 with TRBJ1-1, with a possible D match to TRBD1 (5 bases). The V end lost 3 bases, the J end lost 4 bases, and 24 bases lay between the germline ends. The germline CDR1 and CDR2 sequences are MNHEY and SMNVEV (reference sequence). The CDR3 extends over 18 amino acids. The CDR3 reads CASSFYMVGGGWSTEAFF. DNA of the CDR3: TGTGCCAGCAGTTTTTATATGGTCGGGGGAGGGTGGAGCACTGAAGCTTTCTTT.

The rearrangement uses TRBV7-2 and TRBJ2-7, with 8 bases matching TRBD1. The germline V gene has CDR1 SGHTA and CDR2 FQGNSA. The CDR3 length is 15 residues. Trimming removed 5 bases from V and 5 bases from J; junction bases left unmatched: 11. The CDR3 protein is CASSLGQGAWDEQYF. CDR3 coding DNA: TGTGCCAGCAGCCTCGGCCAGGGGGCTTGGGACGAGCAGTACTTC. Combining the CDR3 with reference TRBV7-2 and TRBJ2-7 gives the whole variable domain GAGVSQSPSNKVTEKGKDVELRCDPISGHTALYWYRQSLGQGLEFLIYFQGNSAPDKSGLPSDRFSAERTGGSVSTLTIQRTQQEDSAVYLCASSLGQGAWDEQYFGPGTRLTVT.